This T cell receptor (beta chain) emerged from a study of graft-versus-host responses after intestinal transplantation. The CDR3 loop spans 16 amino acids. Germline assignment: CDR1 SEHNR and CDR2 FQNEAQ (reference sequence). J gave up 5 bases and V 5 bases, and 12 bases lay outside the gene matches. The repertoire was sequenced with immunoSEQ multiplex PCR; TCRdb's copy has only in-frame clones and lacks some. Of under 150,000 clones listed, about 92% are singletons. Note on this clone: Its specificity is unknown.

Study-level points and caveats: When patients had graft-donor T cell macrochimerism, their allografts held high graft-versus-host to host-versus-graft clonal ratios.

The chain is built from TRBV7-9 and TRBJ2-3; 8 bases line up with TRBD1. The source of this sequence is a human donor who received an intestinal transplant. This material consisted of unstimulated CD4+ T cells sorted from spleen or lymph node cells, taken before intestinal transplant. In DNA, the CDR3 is TGTGCCAGCAGCCCAGGGGGCAGGGTAAGCCTAGATACGCAGTATTTT. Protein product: CASSPGGRVSLDTQYF.